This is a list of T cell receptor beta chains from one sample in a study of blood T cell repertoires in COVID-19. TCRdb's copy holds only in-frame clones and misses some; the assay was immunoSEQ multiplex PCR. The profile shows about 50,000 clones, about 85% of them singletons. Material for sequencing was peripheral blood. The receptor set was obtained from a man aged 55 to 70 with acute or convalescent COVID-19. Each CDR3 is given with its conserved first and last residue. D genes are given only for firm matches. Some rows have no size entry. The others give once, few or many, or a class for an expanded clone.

cdr3_aa: CASSSLTGVGQPQHF
cdr3_nt: TGTGCCAGCAGCTCCTTAACAGGGGTAGGTCAGCCCCAGCATTTT
j_call: TRBJ1-5
v_call: TRBV11-2
clone_size: -
d_call: TRBD1

cdr3_aa: CASSLKGTGKGNEQFF
cdr3_nt: TGTGCCAGCAGCCTCAAAGGGACAGGGAAAGGCAATGAGCAGTTCTTC
j_call: TRBJ2-1
v_call: TRBV7-2
clone_size: once
d_call: TRBD1

cdr3_aa: CAISEGVGGIQTQYF
cdr3_nt: TGTGCCATCAGTGAGGGCGTAGGCGGGATACAGACCCAGTACTTC
j_call: TRBJ2-5
v_call: TRBV10-3
clone_size: -
d_call: -

cdr3_aa: CASSDIYGYTF
cdr3_nt: TGTGCCAGCAGTGACATCTATGGCTACACCTTC
j_call: TRBJ1-2
v_call: TRBV7-9
clone_size: -
d_call: -

cdr3_aa: CASSLNSFTEAFF
cdr3_nt: TGTGCCAGCAGTTTGAACAGCTTCACTGAAGCTTTCTTT
j_call: TRBJ1-1
v_call: TRBV28
clone_size: -
d_call: -

cdr3_aa: CASSLDRGAGNTIYF
cdr3_nt: TGTGCCAGCAGCTTGGACAGGGGGGCTGGAAACACCATATATTTT
j_call: TRBJ1-3
v_call: TRBV5-4
clone_size: once
d_call: TRBD1

cdr3_aa: CASTLRHLTGELFF
cdr3_nt: TGTGCCAGTACCCTACGCCATCTCACCGGGGAGCTGTTTTTT
j_call: TRBJ2-2
v_call: TRBV19
clone_size: -
d_call: -

cdr3_aa: CASSRTGTDNSPLHF
cdr3_nt: TGTGCCAGCAGTCGGACCGGGACAGACAATTCACCCCTCCACTTT
j_call: TRBJ1-6
v_call: TRBV7-3
clone_size: -
d_call: TRBD1

cdr3_aa: CSTFHTYEQYF
cdr3_nt: TGCAGCACCTTCCACACCTACGAGCAGTACTTC
j_call: TRBJ2-7
v_call: TRBV20-1
clone_size: -
d_call: -

cdr3_aa: CASSRTSGRTDTQYF
cdr3_nt: TGTGCCAGCAGCCGGACTAGCGGGAGAACAGATACGCAGTATTTT
j_call: TRBJ2-3
v_call: TRBV7-3
clone_size: -
d_call: TRBD2

cdr3_aa: CASSGVGLNTGELFF
cdr3_nt: TGTGCCAGCAGCGGAGTGGGACTCAACACCGGGGAGCTGTTTTTT
j_call: TRBJ2-2
v_call: TRBV9
clone_size: -
d_call: -

cdr3_aa: CASSFVRTLILRAQYF
cdr3_nt: TGTGCCAGCAGTTTTGTCCGGACTTTAATTCTCCGGGCGCAGTATTTT
j_call: TRBJ2-3
v_call: TRBV27
clone_size: -
d_call: -

cdr3_aa: CASSPPGVTEAFF
cdr3_nt: TGTGCCAGCTCACCACCAGGGGTCACTGAAGCTTTCTTT
j_call: TRBJ1-1
v_call: TRBV18
clone_size: -
d_call: -

cdr3_aa: CASSSRGNTGELFF
cdr3_nt: TGTGCCAGCAGTTCCAGGGGGAACACCGGGGAGCTGTTTTTT
j_call: TRBJ2-2
v_call: TRBV27
clone_size: -
d_call: -

cdr3_aa: CAWGLQMGSPLHF
cdr3_nt: TGTGCCTGGGGTCTCCAAATGGGCTCACCCCTCCACTTT
j_call: TRBJ1-6
v_call: TRBV30
clone_size: -
d_call: -

cdr3_aa: CASSPGQGTEAFF
cdr3_nt: TGTGCCAGCTCACCGGGGCAGGGGACTGAAGCTTTCTTT
j_call: TRBJ1-1
v_call: TRBV18
clone_size: -
d_call: -

cdr3_aa: CASSLVPGKEQYF
cdr3_nt: TGTGCCAGCAGCCTGGTCCCAGGAAAAGAGCAGTACTTC
j_call: TRBJ2-7
v_call: TRBV5-8
clone_size: -
d_call: -

cdr3_aa: CAWRARQLYNEQFF
cdr3_nt: TGTGCCTGGAGGGCGAGGCAGTTATACAATGAGCAGTTCTTC
j_call: TRBJ2-1
v_call: TRBV30
clone_size: once
d_call: -

cdr3_aa: CASSYSPGGKYGYTF
cdr3_nt: TGTGCCAGCAGTTACTCCCCGGGGGGAAAATATGGCTACACCTTC
j_call: TRBJ1-2
v_call: TRBV6-5
clone_size: -
d_call: -

cdr3_aa: CASRRAVYNEQFF
cdr3_nt: TGTGCCAGCAGGAGGGCGGTCTACAATGAGCAGTTCTTC
j_call: TRBJ2-1
v_call: TRBV27
clone_size: -
d_call: -

cdr3_aa: CASRAWGVFSTDTQYF
cdr3_nt: TGTGCCAGCAGGGCCTGGGGAGTTTTTAGCACAGATACGCAGTATTTT
j_call: TRBJ2-3
v_call: TRBV2
clone_size: -
d_call: -

cdr3_aa: CSVEGTSGSGGETQYF
cdr3_nt: TGCAGCGTTGAAGGGACCAGCGGCTCCGGGGGAGAGACCCAGTACTTC
j_call: TRBJ2-5
v_call: TRBV29-1
clone_size: -
d_call: -

cdr3_aa: CASRPPFEGQDWALQETQYF
cdr3_nt: TGCGCCAGCAGGCCCCCGTTTGAGGGACAGGATTGGGCCCTCCAAGAGACCCAGTACTTC
j_call: TRBJ2-5
v_call: TRBV5-1
clone_size: -
d_call: TRBD1

cdr3_aa: CASNPAASYEQYF
cdr3_nt: TGTGCCAGCAATCCAGCGGCGTCCTACGAGCAGTACTTC
j_call: TRBJ2-7
v_call: TRBV2
clone_size: -
d_call: -

cdr3_aa: CASSYDGNQPQHF
cdr3_nt: TGTGCCAGCAGTTACGACGGGAATCAGCCCCAGCATTTT
j_call: TRBJ1-5
v_call: TRBV6-2/TRBV6-3
clone_size: once
d_call: -

cdr3_aa: CASSLGEGEAFF
cdr3_nt: TGTGCCAGCAGTTTGGGGGAGGGTGAAGCTTTCTTT
j_call: TRBJ1-1
v_call: TRBV28
clone_size: -
d_call: -

cdr3_aa: CASSPRVELPLPFF
cdr3_nt: TGTGCCAGCAGTCCTCGGGTTGAGTTACCCTTACCGTTCTTC
j_call: TRBJ2-1
v_call: TRBV27
clone_size: -
d_call: -

cdr3_aa: CATSRDGGLQYF
cdr3_nt: TGTGCCACCAGCAGAGACGGAGGACTACAGTACTTC
j_call: TRBJ2-4
v_call: TRBV15
clone_size: -
d_call: -

cdr3_aa: CASSLRREVGGEQFF
cdr3_nt: TGTGCCAGCTCCCTCAGGAGGGAGGTTGGGGGTGAGCAGTTCTTC
j_call: TRBJ2-1
v_call: TRBV7-2
clone_size: -
d_call: -

cdr3_aa: CAWTGHTGELFF
cdr3_nt: TGTGCCTGGACAGGGCACACCGGGGAGCTGTTTTTT
j_call: TRBJ2-2
v_call: TRBV30
clone_size: few
d_call: -

cdr3_aa: CASSPGTGGRLAFF
cdr3_nt: TGCGCCAGCAGCCCCGGGACAGGGGGAAGATTGGCTTTCTTT
j_call: TRBJ1-1
v_call: TRBV5-1
clone_size: -
d_call: TRBD1

cdr3_aa: CASSIGGGVRYNEQFF
cdr3_nt: TGTGCCAGTAGTATAGGGGGGGGAGTACGGTACAATGAGCAGTTCTTC
j_call: TRBJ2-1
v_call: TRBV19
clone_size: -
d_call: TRBD2

cdr3_aa: CASSQDGGVTQYF
cdr3_nt: TGTGCCAGCAGCCAAGATGGCGGGGTTACGCAGTATTTT
j_call: TRBJ2-3
v_call: TRBV14
clone_size: -
d_call: -

cdr3_aa: CASSLANQGNSPLHF
cdr3_nt: TGTGCCAGCTCACTTGCGAACCAGGGTAATTCACCCCTCCACTTT
j_call: TRBJ1-6
v_call: TRBV18
clone_size: -
d_call: -

cdr3_aa: CASSLRDRRNTEAFF
cdr3_nt: TGTGCCAGCAGCTTACGGGACAGGCGAAACACTGAAGCTTTCTTT
j_call: TRBJ1-1
v_call: TRBV7-8
clone_size: -
d_call: TRBD1